The next 30 T cell receptor beta chains were all read from a single sample in a study of graft-versus-host responses after intestinal transplantation. TCRdb's table, derived via immunoSEQ multiplex PCR, lists solely in-frame clones and lacks some. There are 7,000 to 8,500 clones in the sample; around 90% occur only once, and roughly 1.5% lies in the top ten. The specimen was PBMCs, collected around 30 days after intestinal transplant. The source is a human patient who received an intestinal transplant, so some T cells may come from the graft donor.

V usage is TRBV7-9 and J usage is TRBJ2-1, with 12 bases fitting TRBD1. Germline lookup yields CDR1 SEHNR and CDR2 FQNEAQ (reference sequence). This CDR3 is 17 amino acids long. The V segment lost 4 bases and the J segment 7 bases; nucleotides outside the gene matches: 11. The CDR3 nucleotides read TGTGCCAGCAGCTCACGCATACGGGACAGGGGGCGGAATGAGCAGTTCTTC. This encodes CASSSRIRDRGRNEQFF.

CDR3 sequence: CASTQLSSGGNEQFF. The CDR3, as DNA: TGTGCCAGCACCCAACTGTCTAGCGGGGGGAATGAGCAGTTCTTC. The chain uses TRBV27 and TRBJ2-1, with 11 bases fitting TRBD2. With V trimmed by 7 bases and J by 7 bases, 9 bases remained unmatched. CDR1 and CDR2 from the germline V gene are MNHEY and SMNVEV (reference sequence). The CDR3 has 15 residues.

The gene calls are TRBV6-5 and TRBJ1-3; D not certain. V lost 2 bases, J lost 3 bases, and 5 bases lay in between. The CDR3 consists of 13 residues. Germline CDR1 and CDR2: MNHEY and SVGAGI. The CDR3 region has the DNA TGTGCCAGCAGTTACGACCTTGGAAACACCATATATTTT. This translates into CASSYDLGNTIYF.

This rearrangement joins TRBV9 to TRBJ2-2, with D maybe TRBD2 (6 bases). Trimming shortened V by 0 bases and J by 5 bases, and 8 bases separated the two germline ends. The CDR3 loop spans 14 amino acids. Germline-derived CDR1 and CDR2 are SGDLS and YYNGEE. The CDR3 region is CASSVVEGTGELFF. The CDR3 coding sequence is TGTGCCAGCAGCGTAGTGGAGGGAACCGGGGAGCTGTTTTTT.

The chain is built from TRBV4-1 and TRBJ2-3; D perhaps matches TRBD1 (6 bases). Per the germline V gene, CDR1 is MGHRA and CDR2 is YSYEKL. V was cut by 3 bases and J by 6 bases, with 10 bases left in between. The CDR3 is 13 amino acids. CDR3 DNA sequence: TGCGCCAGCAGCCATAGGGGGATTGATACGCAGTATTTT. Translating it yields CASSHRGIDTQYF.

The chain is built from TRBV19 and TRBJ1-1; no clear D. Germline CDR1 LNHDA, CDR2 SQIVND (reference sequence). CDR3 length: 13 amino acids. V lost 3 bases to trimming and J lost 4 bases, with 9 bases between them. In nucleotides, the CDR3 is TGTGCCAGTAGTATTCTAAGTATCACTGAAGCTTTCTTT. Its translation: CASSILSITEAFF.

Points on this clone: An end of the junction does not agree with germline; a read error may underlie this. The chain carries TRBV6-4 and TRBJ1-2, with D tentatively TRBD1 (5 bases). The germline CDR1 and CDR2 sequences are MRHNA and SNTAGT. This CDR3 has 14 residues. The CDR3 coding sequence is TGTGCCAGCAGTGACTCGAGGGACCCCTATGACTACACCTTC. It specifies CASSDSRDPYDYTF.

The rearrangement links TRBV6-5 to TRBJ2-7, with TRBD2 as a possible D gene (5 bases). The CDR3 runs 15 residues. The ends were cut back, 3 bases at V and 0 bases at J, with 12 bases in the middle. CDR1 and CDR2 (germline): MNHEY, SVGAGI. CDR3 in DNA: TGTGCCAGCAGTTATCTTCCGGACTCCTCCTACGAGCAGTACTTC. Translated: CASSYLPDSSYEQYF.

This sequence joins TRBV4-1 and TRBJ1-1; 7 nucleotides match TRBD1. The germline gives CDR1 MGHRA, CDR2 YSYEKL. This CDR3 is 20 amino acids long. V trimming: 4 bases; J trimming: 0 bases; junction bases outside the gene matches: 20. The CDR3 sequence: CASSPEMPGTANFMNTEAFF. The CDR3 DNA reads as TGCGCCAGCAGCCCGGAAATGCCCGGGACAGCAAATTTTATGAACACTGAAGCTTTCTTT.

V usage is TRBV5-1 and J usage is TRBJ1-2, with TRBD1 as a possible D gene (6 bases). The CDR3 contains 13 residues. CDR1 and CDR2 from the germline V gene are SGHRS and YFSETQ. V was trimmed by 4 bases and J by 8 bases, leaving 15 bases between them. The CDR3 loop is CASSPEGVGGYTF. CDR3 nucleotide sequence: TGCGCCAGCAGCCCTGAGGGGGTTGGGGGCTACACCTTC.

The chain links TRBV2 to TRBJ2-3; 9 bases map to TRBD2. The germline CDR1 and CDR2 sequences are SNHLY and FYNNEI. The CDR3 runs 18 residues. With V trimmed by 3 bases and J by 1 base, 11 bases remained unmatched. As DNA, the CDR3 is TGTGCCAGCAGTGAGCCCCGGCGGGGGGGGTATCGCACAGATACGCAGTATTTT. Translation gives CASSEPRRGGYRTDTQYF.

The chain links TRBV10-2 to TRBJ1-5; 10 bases fit TRBD1. CDR1 and CDR2 (germline): WSHSY, SAAADI. J gave up 5 bases and V 5 bases, and 12 bases lay outside the gene matches. There are 17 residues in the CDR3. Here the CDR3 reads CASSTGTGVDWDQPQHF. CDR3 sequence (DNA): TGCGCCAGCAGTACCGGGACAGGGGTAGATTGGGATCAGCCCCAGCATTTT.

This chain uses TRBV9 with TRBJ2-7; D gene ambiguous. Trimming took 0 bases from V and 2 from J, leaving 12 bases between them. There are 15 residues in the CDR3. Looked up from germline, CDR1 is SGDLS and CDR2 is YYNGEE. DNA for the CDR3: TGTGCCAGCAGCGTAGGAACTGGGTCTCCCTACGAGCAGTACTTC. Its translation is CASSVGTGSPYEQYF.

The genes are TRBV6-5 and TRBJ2-2; 8 bases line up with TRBD1. CDR1 is MNHEY and CDR2 is SVGAGI in the germline V gene. This CDR3 contains 14 residues. J gave up 5 bases and V 5 bases, and 4 bases lay outside the gene matches. The CDR3 DNA follows: TGTGCCAGCAGTAGGGACAGGACAACCGGGGAGCTGTTTTTT. It encodes CASSRDRTTGELFF.

This sequence joins TRBV6-5 and TRBJ1-1; D might be TRBD1 (6 bases). Germline loops: CDR1 MNHEY, CDR2 SVGAGI. Trimming pared 7 bases from V and 4 bases from J, leaving 13 bases between. The CDR3 spans 13 residues. The CDR3 region is CASKLGRGTEAFF. CDR3 nucleotide sequence: TGTGCCAGCAAGCTGGGCAGGGGCACTGAAGCTTTCTTT.

This chain links TRBV5-6 with TRBJ1-2; 8 bases match TRBD1. The CDR3 is made up of 16 amino acids. The V segment lost 3 bases and the J segment 4 bases; nucleotides outside the gene matches: 11. Germline CDR1 reads SGHDT; CDR2 reads YYEEEE. In DNA form, the CDR3 reads TGTGCCAGCAGCTCGGGTCGGGACAGGATACTCTATGGCTACACCTTC. Translated, it gives CASSSGRDRILYGYTF.

The chain employs TRBV6-1 and TRBJ2-2, with 7 bases fitting TRBD1. V lost 10 bases, J lost 5 bases, and 4 bases stayed unmatched. CDR1 MNHNS and CDR2 SASEGT come from the germline V gene. The CDR3 is 12 amino acids. Here the CDR3 DNA reads TGTGCCACCACACAGGGGACCGGGGAGCTGTTTTTT. Translation gives CATTQGTGELFF.

The chain is built from TRBV6-5 and TRBJ2-1; D uncertain. The CDR3 extends over 11 amino acids. V was pared by 8 bases and J by 7 bases, with 9 bases between. Germline V lookup: CDR1 MNHEY, CDR2 SVGAGI. In nucleotides, the CDR3 is TGTGCCAGCGGTCCGAGTAATGAGCAGTTCTTC. This encodes CASGPSNEQFF.

This clone was seen once. CDR3 coding DNA: TGTGCCATCAGGGGACAGGGTGAAGCTTTCTTT. Protein product: CAIRGQGEAFF. The chain has TRBV10-3 and TRBJ1-1; 9 bases agree with TRBD1. The CDR3 consists of 11 residues. Trimming removed 6 bases from V and 7 bases from J; junction bases left unmatched: 0. Germline lookup yields CDR1 ENHRY and CDR2 SYGVKD.

V gene TRBV11-2 combines with J gene TRBJ1-3, with TRBD1 identical over 8 bases. J lost 3 bases, V lost 3 bases, and 1 base had no gene match. CDR1 and CDR2 (germline): SGHAT, FQNNGV. CDR3 length: 14 residues. DNA of the CDR3: TGTGCCAGCAGCTTGACAGGGGATGGAAACACCATATATTTT. This codes for CASSLTGDGNTIYF.

CDR3 nucleotide sequence: TGCGCCAGCAGCTTGTCCGGACTAGCGGGGGGAACCGCGCAGACCCAGTACTTC. Protein: CASSLSGLAGGTAQTQYF. The rearrangement links TRBV5-1 to TRBJ2-5, with TRBD2 matching over 14 bases. CDR1 is SGHRS, CDR2 YFSETQ, per germline. V was clipped by 1 base and J by 6 bases; unmatched bases: 11. This CDR3 spans 18 amino acids. Combining the CDR3 with reference TRBV5-1 and TRBJ2-5 gives the whole variable domain KAGVTQTPRYLIKTRGQQVTLSCSPISGHRSVSWYQQTPGQGLQFLFEYFSETQRNKGNFPGRFSGRQFSNSRSEMNVSTLELGDSALYLCASSLSGLAGGTAQTQYFGPGTRLLVL.

The V and J genes are TRBV5-4 and TRBJ2-7, with 7 bases fitting TRBD1. The CDR3 is made up of 18 amino acids. The germline V gene has CDR1 SGHNT and CDR2 YYREEE (reference sequence). Trimming cost V 0 bases and J 4 bases; bases outside gene matches: 16. CDR3 loop: CASSLGTFPGTEAYEQYF. For the CDR3, the DNA is TGTGCCAGCAGCTTGGGAACTTTCCCCGGGACAGAAGCGTACGAGCAGTACTTC.

This chain uses TRBV5-6 with TRBJ1-1; TRBD1 agrees at 7 bases. With 5 bases clipped from V and 0 bases from J, the junction kept 13 bases outside the gene matches. The CDR3 consists of 17 residues. Germline V gene sequence: CDR1 SGHDT, CDR2 YYEEEE. CDR3 nucleotides: TGTGCCAGCAGGCCCAGGGGGGTCCCGATTCTGAACACTGAAGCTTTCTTT. Amino acid sequence: CASRPRGVPILNTEAFF.

V is TRBV5-1 and J is TRBJ2-1, with 14 positions matching TRBD2. The V gene end was trimmed by 3 bases and the J gene end by 5 bases; junction bases not matched to a gene: 7. Germline CDR1 and CDR2: SGHRS and YFSETQ. CDR3 length: 17 amino acids. CDR3 bases: TGCGCCAGCAGCTCTGGGACTAGCGGGGGTACAAACAATGAGCAGTTCTTC. As protein: CASSSGTSGGTNNEQFF.

The chain recombines TRBV2 with TRBJ2-1; the D gene is possibly TRBD1 (5 bases). The germline V and J ends were trimmed by 5 bases and 2 bases, with 7 bases remaining between them. Germline lookup yields CDR1 SNHLY and CDR2 FYNNEI. The CDR3 is 13 residues long. CDR3 in amino acids: CASSRGTYNEQFF. The DNA of the CDR3 is TGTGCCAGCAGTAGGGGCACCTACAATGAGCAGTTCTTC.

The chain links TRBV5-1 to TRBJ2-7; 7 bases agree with TRBD1. The CDR3 has 14 amino acids. The germline gives CDR1 SGHRS, CDR2 YFSETQ. J gave up 2 bases and V 4 bases, and 6 bases lay outside the gene matches. CDR3 loop: CASSRRDSAYEQYF. CDR3 bases: TGCGCCAGCAGCCGCCGGGACAGCGCCTACGAGCAGTACTTC.

This clone was seen once. The V call is TRBV2, the J call TRBJ2-7, with 10 bases lining up with TRBD2. V dropped 8 bases and J dropped 4; count of bases not matched to a gene: 8. CDR3 length: 14 residues. Germline-derived CDR1 and CDR2 are SNHLY and FYNNEI. In nucleotides, the CDR3 is TGTGCCAGCGTGGGTAGCGGGGGGCCTTACGAGCAGTACTTC. It translates to CASVGSGGPYEQYF.

The chain has TRBV19 and TRBJ2-3; D remains ambiguous. This CDR3 contains 14 residues. V shed 1 base and J shed 7 bases, with 12 bases lying between them. Germline V gene lookup returns CDR1 LNHDA and CDR2 SQIVND (reference sequence). This chain's CDR3 is CASSIGVGSYTQYF. The CDR3 DNA sequence: TGTGCCAGTAGTATAGGGGTGGGTAGCTATACGCAGTATTTT.

The chain uses TRBV11-3 and TRBJ1-1; D may be TRBD1 (5 bases). The V and J ends lost 5 bases and 0 bases respectively, with 16 bases between them. Germline lookup yields CDR1 SGHNT and CDR2 YENEEA. The CDR3 is 16 residues long. The chain's CDR3 is CASSKTGFFMNTEAFF. The DNA for the CDR3 is TGTGCCAGCAGCAAAACAGGTTTTTTTATGAACACTGAAGCTTTCTTT.

The chain couples TRBV6-1 to TRBJ1-2; TRBD1 matches at 8 bases. Losses at the gene ends were 4 bases for V and 6 bases for J; bases not matched to a gene: 4. Per germline, CDR1 MNHNS and CDR2 SASEGT. This CDR3 has 13 amino acids. This chain's CDR3 is CASSVRGQDGYTF. The CDR3 DNA is TGTGCCAGCAGTGTCAGGGGGCAGGATGGCTACACCTTC.